This T cell receptor (beta chain) was observed in a study of cytomegalovirus exposure and HLA in healthy donors (dated by TCRdb to 2016 to 2017). Regarding the research as a whole: In an earlier analysis of several hundred of the donors, less than 350 Gb of sequence data and some 100 million unique TCR beta sequences from roughly 180 million T cells were reported. Using immunosequencing, the study profiled T cell repertoires from 500 to 800 subjects and related those repertoires to cytomegalovirus serostatus. In a later genetic analysis, genome-wide SNP genotypes for 398 of the 666 donors were used, and that subset was treated as a discovery cohort. An earlier analysis of 587 of the donors applied high-throughput TCR beta sequencing to assess whether each TCR beta V gene segment acted as functional or pseudogenic. Every repertoire in the discovery cohort had been generated on one and the same sequencing platform. Across 398 genotyped donors of the cohort, an average of roughly 200,000 unique TCR beta nucleotide sequences per donor were sequenced, and approximately 17% of those sequences were non-productive. Because of strong linkage in the cohort, 5 or 6 DR-DQ haplotypes were treated as single units for association and clustering. Donor age, sex, ethnicity and CMV serostatus were compiled alongside the repertoire data. Rather than using new phenotypic data, the later analysis identified candidate immune exposures from TCR beta sequences and from how often those sequences occurred across donors. Class I and class II HLA loci were covered by the typing at four-digit resolution. The study was designed to test whether signatures of past pathogen exposure could be identified by cataloging public T cell receptors. Approximately 300 gigabases of sequencing data and 70 million to 100 million unique TCR sequences were included in an early release covering around 600 HLA-typed donors. Typing coverage differed by locus: A, B, C, DRB1 and DQB1 were typed in about 620-640 donors, DQA1 in 522, DPA1 in over 600, and DPB1 in roughly 470. Of the roughly 400 genotyped donors, approximately 80% fell in the genetic ancestry cluster associated with self-reported Caucasian donors. To predict cytomegalovirus infection status, the study combined high-throughput TCR immunosequencing, statistical association of individual TCRs with disease status, and machine learning. A later analysis re-analyzed previously published TCR beta repertoires from roughly 600 donors and added high-resolution HLA genotyping to study TCR occurrence patterns. A separate validation cohort of 100 to 150 different subjects was used in addition to the roughly 700-subject first cohort. Study-wide conclusions, independent of this receptor: Some IMGT-functional V segments, including TRBV6-2 and TRBV6-3, could not be distinguished by the 87-base-pair reads and were therefore excluded. In both the original and validation cohorts, the classifier was reported to diagnose cytomegalovirus status with high specificity and sensitivity. A later genetic analysis associated a missense DCLRE1C variant with V-gene and J-gene trimming of TCR beta chains, and an independent cohort replicated the association. Specific HLA alleles were associated with 15,000 to 20,000 TCR beta sequences at a false discovery rate of 0.05 in a later analysis. In an earlier analysis of 587 of the donors, most TCR beta V segments appeared in productive rearrangements about 87% or about 30% of the time, broadly matching IMGT annotations. A later genetic analysis reported fewer N-insertions in productive TCRs among donors in an Asian-associated ancestry cluster than the approximately 670-donor mean. In vitro tests confirmed that a few of the cytomegalovirus-associated TCR beta chains recognize cytomegalovirus antigens. It was suggested by the authors that the approach could potentially be generalized to other disease states and immunological phenotypes. According to a later analysis, TCR association rates differed among HLA loci, with DRB1 alleles showing the most associated TCRs and HLA-C alleles showing the fewest. A further reported finding was that TCR beta sequences accurately predicted the HLA-A and HLA-B alleles for most subjects in the first cohort. Compared with equally common non-associated chains, HLA-associated TCR beta chains in a later analysis were more clonally expanded and had lower generation probabilities. Because HLA typing was missing for some donors at each locus, association tests included only the typed subset. CMV serostatus was the only immune exposure information available for the cohort. A later analysis found that most CMV-associated TCR beta chains appeared HLA-restricted, with HLA associations seemingly driven largely by CMV exposure. The cohort was sequenced for TCR beta chains only, and without alpha or paired-chain data the features that could be detected were limited. A total of about 150 TCR beta chains were listed by the study as associated with cytomegalovirus. Sequencing depth was assumed to be roughly uniform across donors in the presence/absence analyses, though that assumption may not hold. Most TCR sequences were seen in very few donors, while some public TCRs were found in many individuals. Linkage disequilibrium might explain the correlated functional status among segregating V segments, but an unknown experimental factor could not be ruled out. A cluster of highly shared sequence variants was judged likely to represent a technical artifact of the sequencing pipeline. Because counts were too low, approximately 15 rarely observed V segments, including chromosome 9 orphons, were excluded from the earlier analysis of 500 to 700 of the donors. When HLA alleles, especially DR and DQ, strongly co-occurred, attributing TCR associations to individual alleles was difficult. Several of the top co-occurrence clusters appeared to be linked to parvovirus B19, influenza, CMV and Epstein-Barr virus, according to a later analysis.

The receptor library was made with the immunoSEQ multiplex PCR assay. A mixture of 60 forward primers for TCR Vbeta segments and 13 reverse primers for TCR Jbeta segments was used in the multiplex PCR. A multiplex PCR assay on genomic DNA amplified the CDR3 region of rearranged TCR beta genes. The Illumina HiSeq System was used to sequence the amplified TCR beta libraries as 87-base-pair reads. The authors' pipeline ran thus. A later analysis counted approximately 74 million unique TCR beta chains across the 500 to 850 repertoires, and some 12 million of these chains were shared by at least two donors. Raw reads were error-corrected and collapsed into unique sequences with a nearest-neighbor algorithm that merged closely related sequences to remove PCR and sequencing errors. Alignment of CDR3 sequences to IMGT reference sequences was used to assign V, D and J gene segments. For a sequence to be retained, a match of at least six nucleotides was required to both a V gene segment and a J gene segment. A rearrangement was called productive if the CDR3 had no stop codons and remained in frame with V and J, and every other rearrangement was called non-productive. Following IMGT convention, CDR3 was defined as the stretch from the second conserved V-encoded cysteine up to the conserved J-encoded phenylalanine. The earlier analysis of a few hundred of the donors excluded any sequence lacking an unambiguous match to a single V gene segment. In an earlier analysis of 587 of the donors, a V segment was called functional when productive rearrangements were above 56.7%, and segregating when the standard deviation between donors exceeded 5%. A statistical classification framework was built for diagnosing cytomegalovirus status from the catalog of TCR beta chain sequences. In a later analysis, V and J genes were assigned by comparing TCR nucleotide sequences against IMGT/GENE-DB human TR gene sequences. In a later analysis, CDR3 sequences and most-parsimonious VDJ recombination scenarios were assigned using the TCRdist pipeline. In a later analysis, each TCR beta chain was defined by its CDR3 amino acid sequence together with its V-gene family, and reads lacking a unique V-gene family were excluded. As a way to deal with suspected cross-contamination and a sequencing artifact, a later analysis dropped 592 nucleotide sequences that were highly shared and had low generation probability. In a later analysis, a clonal expansion index for each public chain was calculated from normalized within-repertoire ranks of inferred template counts. Generation probabilities in a later analysis came from a VDJ recombination model fitted to out-of-frame rearrangements, and those results were checked against IGoR. In a later analysis, hypergeometric tests were used to score TCR-TCR, TCR-HLA and TCR-CMV co-occurrence, with a repertoire-size bias correction applied to TCR pairs. False discovery rates were estimated in a later analysis by permuting HLA or CMV assignments 20 times. In a later analysis, co-occurring TCRs were grouped using DBSCAN, and TCRdist sequence similarity was added for clustering within HLA-allele-positive subsets. For co-occurrence clustering, repertoires with fewer than 30,000 or more than 120,000 public chains were excluded, along with five or six repertoires with anomalous nucleotide sharing. TCRdb's version of the immuneACCESS table is confined to in-frame rearrangements and falls short of the full clone set. An unresolved V gene accounts for under half of the shortfall where checked; the remainder is of unknown origin. That table supplies the V and J calls and clone size; D and trimming were determined from the DNA. This sample's listing comprises fewer than 150,000 clones. The top ten clonotypes cover 2% of the sample.

The cohort comprised approximately 700 healthy bone marrow donors. Cohort members were all nominally healthy when sampled, although unrecorded immune exposures were likely present. The donor tested CMV seronegative, placing the donor among the 352 seronegative members of the cohort. Every donor gave a peripheral blood sample, and the peripheral blood mononuclear cells from that sample were used for TCR beta sequencing. The Qiagen DNeasy Blood Extraction Kit was used to extract genomic DNA from the blood cell samples. Turning to this clone: Its antigen remains unidentified.

Taken from the germline V gene, the CDR1 and CDR2 loops are MNHEY and SVGAGI. The CDR3 runs 15 amino acids, cysteine and phenylalanine included. Solely the CDR3 DNA is kept, with 45 bases framed from the first base. Unmatched junction bases come to 2, with V trimmed by 3 bases and J by 0 bases. This receptor was obtained from a woman in her sixties or seventies in good health and CMV-seronegative. What was sequenced was PBMCs. This chain joins TRBV6-5 to TRBJ2-7; 10 nucleotides in the junction match TRBD2. The CDR3 protein sequence reads: CASSYSGRFSYEQYF. The DNA sequence is as follows: TGTGCCAGCAGTTATAGCGGGAGGTTCTCCTACGAGCAGTACTTC.